The rows below give T cell receptor beta chains drawn from one sample of a study of blood T cell repertoires in COVID-19. Only in-frame clones appear in the TCRdb table, and some are missing; sequencing was by immunoSEQ multiplex PCR. The table records about 130,000 clones, around 74% of them present only once. The sequencing input was peripheral blood. The origin of the receptors is a man aged 55 to 69 with acute or convalescent COVID-19. The CDR3 runs from the conserved cysteine through the conserved F or W. A D gene is named only where the DNA matches it firmly.

>TRBJ1-5|TRBV7-2|NA
CASSSFSAGEQPQHF
>TRBJ2-6|TRBV2|TRBD1
CASSAPGTGVTGANVLTF
>TRBJ2-2|TRBV7-2|TRBD2
CASSLLAAREVRELFF
>TRBJ1-5|TRBV5-6|NA
CASSFEGGAYQPQHF
>TRBJ2-3|TRBV29-1|NA
CSVVRTVTQTDTQYF
>TRBJ2-6|TRBV12-5|NA
CASGRGAGRSTGANVLTF
>TRBJ2-5|TRBV15|TRBD1
CATSVSGTGVETQYF
>TRBJ1-5|TRBV2|NA
CASSPGNNQPQHF
>TRBJ2-3|TRBV30|TRBD2
CAWSVGGGATDTQYF
>TRBJ1-1|TRBV9|NA
CASSVGYTNTEAFF
>TRBJ2-7|TRBV18|TRBD1
CASSPGTGYEQYF
>TRBJ1-2|TRBV29-1|NA
CSVPWRQEDGYTF
>TRBJ1-2|TRBV11-2|NA
CASSLAVLNRVNGYTF
>TRBJ1-6|TRBV7-3|NA
CASSLDSLGNSPLHF
>TRBJ2-2|TRBV6-5|TRBD2
CASSRGLAGPGELFF
>TRBJ2-3|TRBV11-2|TRBD2
CASSPVAGAGTDTQYF
>TRBJ2-5|TRBV7-3|NA
CASSLMTGETQYF
>TRBJ1-1|TRBV7-2|TRBD1
CASSLSGGSGTEAFF
>TRBJ1-6|TRBV6-1|NA
CASSELGDSPLHF
>TRBJ1-6|TRBV10-1|NA
CASRHGADSPLHF
>TRBJ1-6|TRBV27|NA
CASSLFLRGRRSPLHF
>TRBJ2-2|TRBV4-1|TRBD2
CASSRSQRGANTGELFF
>TRBJ1-2|TRBV21-1|NA
CASSKGAGQLRDYGYTF
>TRBJ2-3|TRBV19|TRBD1
CASTGQGVGYTQYF
>TRBJ1-1|TRBV19|NA
CASSRQSNTEAFF
>TRBJ2-3|TRBV9|TRBD2
CASSEMTSGSTPDTQYF
>TRBJ2-2|TRBV6-1|TRBD2
CASSEGLSSHTGELFF
>TRBJ1-1|TRBV10-2|NA
CASSENSNTEAFF
>TRBJ1-5|TRBV13|NA
CASSLRGGNQPQHF
>TRBJ1-1|TRBV27|NA
CASLTNTEAFF
>TRBJ1-2|TRBV3-1/TRBV3-2|NA
CASSQGERGYTF
>TRBJ2-5|TRBV10-3|TRBD2
CATRTSGAGETQYF
>TRBJ2-1|TRBV7-9|TRBD2
CASSFTGGLDEQFF
>TRBJ2-1|TRBV7-3|TRBD1
CASSPDRGSYNEQFF
>TRBJ1-2|TRBV20-1|NA
CSARTQGGYTF
>TRBJ2-3|TRBV30|NA
CAWSLLLGTDTQYF
>TRBJ1-1|TRBV7-3|TRBD1
CASSPQGGQEAFF
>TRBJ1-1|TRBV10-2|TRBD1
CASSGRTGANTEAFF
>TRBJ2-3|TRBV6-5|TRBD2
CASSIRGGTDTQYF
>TRBJ1-1|TRBV5-1|TRBD1
CASSFATGVNTEAFF
>TRBJ2-3|TRBV19|TRBD2
CATSRGRGRDTQYF
>TRBJ1-2|TRBV5-6|NA
CASSESLSFGYTF
>TRBJ1-1|TRBV12-5|TRBD1
CASGQGQGASEAFF
>TRBJ1-2|TRBV6-1|NA
CASSEAQGVHGYTF
>TRBJ1-1|TRBV29-1|TRBD1
CSVEERTGGEAFF
>TRBJ1-2|TRBV19|NA
CASSMLVAEYNYGYTF
>TRBJ2-1|TRBV3-1/TRBV3-2|TRBD2
CASSSRLAVYNEQFF
>TRBJ1-1|TRBV7-3|TRBD1
CASSNNPQGGNTEAFF
>TRBJ2-1|TRBV18|NA
CASSPSRSILGEQFF
>TRBJ2-3|TRBV5-1|TRBD2
CASSLLAGGAGDTQYF
>TRBJ2-3|TRBV2|TRBD2
CASSGGLAGGSTDTQYF
>TRBJ2-1|TRBV27|TRBD1
CASRDRNYNEQFF
>TRBJ1-1|TRBV11-2|NA
CASSFPPGHSTEAFF
>TRBJ2-7|TRBV3-1/TRBV3-2|TRBD2
CASSQASGKAYEQYF